This T cell receptor beta chain is from a study of cytomegalovirus exposure and HLA in healthy donors. CDR1 ENHRY and CDR2 SYGVKD come from the germline V gene. The CDR3 covers 13 residues. J gave up 8 bases and V 6 bases, and 6 bases lay outside the gene matches. The study ran its PCR with 60 Vbeta and 13 Jbeta primers. Some clones are missing from TCRdb's copy, which holds only in-frame ones; the method was immunoSEQ multiplex PCR. The table lists about 120,000 clones, about 62% of them singletons. A few counts support this clone. These donors, healthy bone marrow donors, were studied. V is TRBV10-3 and J is TRBJ2-1, with 8 positions matching TRBD1. The sequence came from a woman aged 35 to 49 in good health and CMV-seropositive. Sequences were obtained from PBMCs. CDR3 bases: TGTGCCATCAGATTGACAGGGGAAGATGAGCAGTTCTTC. Translation: CAIRLTGEDEQFF.